Sequencing of this T cell receptor beta chain was carried out in a study of human T cells and chemical hapten exposure. This clonotype has at least ten counts. TCRdb reprocessed the RACE reads with MiXCR, giving one entry per CDR3 protein. The sample has some 200,000 distinct CDR3 sequences; roughly 30% are singletons. V dropped 5 bases and J dropped 3 bases, with 13 bases sitting between them. The germline gives CDR1 SGHVS, CDR2 FQNEAQ. The CDR3 consists of 15 residues. The time point here: pre-sensitization, week 0. The treatment here: therapeutic diphenylcyclopropenone sensitization with weekly scalp DPC.

The receptor was isolated from a woman in her thirties with alopecia areata. Some clones in this sample may be carry-over from other donors' samples. The gene calls are TRBV7-8 and TRBJ1-4; D not certain. The sample was whole blood, taken in connection with sensitization to the hapten diphenylcyclopropenone (DPC). CDR3 sequence: CASSPRSRPNEKLFF. In DNA form, the CDR3 reads TGTGCCAGCAGCCCGCGTAGCAGACCTAATGAAAAACTGTTTTTT.